A single sample is the source of the 25 T cell receptor beta chains below, sequenced in a study of control samples from healthy donors and cancer patients. Assay used: immunoSEQ multiplex PCR; TCRdb lists only in-frame clones, some missing. The sample holds 350,000 to 450,000 clones, around 90% seen once. Sequenced sample: PBMCs. The receptor source for this set is a man aged 35 to 55 with head and neck cancer.

The chain has TRBV19 and TRBJ2-7; D perhaps matches TRBD1 (5 bases). CDR3 length: 15 amino acids. V gave up 3 bases and J gave up 0 bases, with 12 bases separating them. Germline CDR1 and CDR2: LNHDA and SQIVND (reference sequence). CDR3 amino acids: CASSIGQHPSYEQYF. As DNA, the CDR3 is TGTGCCAGTAGTATTGGACAACACCCCTCCTACGAGCAGTACTTC.

The chain combines TRBV5-1 with TRBJ1-1, with 12 bases matching TRBD1. Losses at the gene ends were 4 bases for V and 5 bases for J; bases not matched to a gene: 9. Germline V gene lookup returns CDR1 SGHRS and CDR2 YFSETQ. CDR3 length: 16 residues. The CDR3 sequence is CASSAGTGGARTEAFF. The DNA for the CDR3 is TGCGCCAGCAGCGCCGGGACAGGGGGCGCGAGGACTGAAGCTTTCTTT.

The DNA for the CDR3 is TGTGCCAGCAGTTACGTAGGGGCAGCCGGGGCCAACGTCCTGACTTTC. Translation gives CASSYVGAAGANVLTF. This rearrangement joins TRBV6-2 or TRBV6-3 to TRBJ2-6, with TRBD1 as a possible D gene (5 bases). The CDR3 contains 16 residues. The germline V gene has CDR1 MNHEY and CDR2 SVGEGT. The germline V and J ends were trimmed by 2 bases and 4 bases, with 12 bases remaining between them.

This clone was seen a single time. This chain connects TRBV4-3 to TRBJ1-1; 8 nucleotides match TRBD1. The length of the CDR3 is 15 residues. Trimming took 1 base from V and 1 from J; bases not matched to a gene: 2. Looked up from germline, CDR1 is LGHNA and CDR2 is YSLEER. As DNA, the CDR3 is TGCGCCAGCAGCCAAGTCGGACAGGGGAACACTGAAGCTTTCTTT. It specifies CASSQVGQGNTEAFF.

This clone was detected only once. The J gene is TRBJ1-1, the V gene TRBV14; D is uncertain. The CDR3 consists of 16 residues. CDR1 SGHDN and CDR2 FVKESK come from the germline V gene. V gave up 0 bases and J gave up 5 bases, with 16 bases separating them. The DNA for the CDR3 is TGTGCCAGCAGCCAAGATATTTCGGTACTTGGGACTGAAGCTTTCTTT. It encodes CASSQDISVLGTEAFF.

The table lists this clone with a few counts. This chain joins TRBV11-1 and TRBJ2-1; 7 bases align to TRBD2. The CDR3 totals 15 residues. The junction had 5 bases not matched to a gene; V was cut back by 6 bases and J by 0 bases. CDR1 and CDR2 (germline): SGHAT, FQDESV (reference sequence). CDR3 coding DNA: TGTGCCAGCAGTCCAGCGGGACGCTCCTACAATGAGCAGTTCTTC. Protein sequence: CASSPAGRSYNEQFF.

This sequence joins TRBV28 and TRBJ2-7, with a possible D match to TRBD1 (5 bases). The V end was cut by 5 bases, the J end by 2 bases, with 19 bases between. Germline V gives CDR1 MDHEN, CDR2 SYDVKM. This CDR3 has 16 residues. This chain's CDR3 is CASSPLDSPLTYEQYF. CDR3 DNA: TGTGCCAGCAGTCCCTTAGACAGTCCTTTGACCTACGAGCAGTACTTC.

The chain uses TRBV3-1 (or the pseudogene TRBV3-2) and TRBJ2-5; 9 bases align to TRBD1. This CDR3 is built from 14 residues. With V trimmed by 4 bases and J by 5 bases, 5 bases remained unmatched. Germline CDR1 and CDR2: LGHDT and YNNKEL (reference sequence). CDR3 in DNA: TGTGCCAGCAGCCTGGACAGGGGATCGGAGACCCAGTACTTC. Amino acids: CASSLDRGSETQYF.

The CDR3 region has the DNA TGTGCCAGCAGCCCCACGGCCGAGGGGCAAGAGACCCAGTACTTC. Its protein is CASSPTAEGQETQYF. The chain combines TRBV21-1 with TRBJ2-5. TRBV21-1 is listed as a pseudogene. This CDR3 has 15 residues.

The chain uses TRBV28 and TRBJ1-5; 8 bases fit TRBD1. The CDR3 spans 14 residues. V shed 5 bases, J shed 6 bases, and the junction held 6 bases outside the gene matches. Germline CDR1 reads MDHEN; CDR2 reads SYDVKM. CDR3 region: CASSAGGRSQPQHF. CDR3 in DNA: TGTGCCAGCAGTGCAGGGGGCCGGAGTCAGCCCCAGCATTTT.

The chain joins TRBV7-3 to TRBJ2-5; TRBD1 matches at 7 bases. This CDR3 comprises 16 residues. V trimming: 5 bases; J trimming: 2 bases; junction bases outside the gene matches: 11. The germline V gene encodes CDR1 SGHTA and CDR2 FQGTGA. CDR3 protein: CASSPGPGQHQETQYF. The CDR3 DNA is TGTGCCAGCAGCCCGGGGCCGGGACAGCATCAAGAGACCCAGTACTTC.

The chain has TRBV2 and TRBJ1-5; D not certain. The CDR3 runs 12 residues. Trimming took off 3 bases at V and 9 bases at J, with 9 bases between the two ends. Germline values: CDR1 SNHLY, CDR2 FYNNEI. Here the CDR3 DNA reads TGTGCCAGCAGTGAGGGGATCCCGCCCCAGCATTTT. It is translated as CASSEGIPPQHF. The full variable domain, with the rest looked up from reference TRBV2 and TRBJ1-5, is EPEVTQTPSHQVTQMGQEVILRCVPISNHLYFYWYRQILGQKVEFLVSFYNNEISEKSEIFDDQFSVERPDGSNFTLKIRSTKLEDSAMYFCASSEGIPPQHFGDGTRLSIL.

The chain uses TRBV7-2 and TRBJ2-7; no clear D. Trimming pared 2 bases from V and 0 bases from J, leaving 8 bases between. Germline-derived CDR1 and CDR2 are SGHTA and FQGNSA. The CDR3 contains 14 residues. For the CDR3, the DNA is TGTGCCAGCAGCTTACTCATGAGCTCCTACGAGCAGTACTTC. Residues: CASSLLMSSYEQYF.

The rearrangement uses TRBV7-9 and TRBJ1-3, with D possibly matching TRBD1 (5 bases). Germline lookup yields CDR1 SEHNR and CDR2 FQNEAQ (reference sequence). The CDR3 runs 15 residues. V shed 1 base and J shed 8 bases, with 15 bases lying between them. Here the CDR3 DNA reads TGTGCCAGCAGCTTAGGGGCACAAGGGGTAGACACCATATATTTT. It yields the protein CASSLGAQGVDTIYF.

The chain links TRBV27 to TRBJ2-1, with a weak D call TRBD1 (5 bases). The CDR3 runs to 17 residues. CDR1 and CDR2 (germline): MNHEY, SMNVEV (reference sequence). Trimming stripped 2 bases from V and 8 bases from J, with 22 bases between. CDR3: CASSLGLSRPKGDEQFF. CDR3 sequence (DNA): TGTGCCAGCAGTTTAGGCCTTAGTCGCCCCAAAGGGGATGAGCAGTTCTTC.

This clone was seen a handful of times. J is TRBJ1-1 and V is TRBV5-1; D may be TRBD1 (5 bases). Looked up from germline, CDR1 is SGHRS and CDR2 is YFSETQ. Trimming removed 0 bases from V and 8 bases from J, with 14 bases in between. The CDR3 covers 14 residues. The CDR3 reads CASSLASQGREAFF. CDR3 DNA: TGCGCCAGCAGCTTGGCCTCTCAGGGAAGGGAAGCTTTCTTT.

DNA of the CDR3: TGTGCCAGCAGCTTAGGGATTAGCACAGATACGCAGTATTTT. Translating gives CASSLGISTDTQYF. V usage is TRBV7-2 and J usage is TRBJ2-3, with D unclear. Per germline, CDR1 SGHTA and CDR2 FQGNSA. V dropped 1 base and J dropped 0 bases, with 5 bases sitting between them. The CDR3 sequence is 14 residues long. The complete variable domain, with remaining parts taken from reference TRBV7-2 and TRBJ2-3, reads GAGVSQSPSNKVTEKGKDVELRCDPISGHTALYWYRQSLGQGLEFLIYFQGNSAPDKSGLPSDRFSAERTGGSVSTLTIQRTQQEDSAVYLCASSLGISTDTQYFGPGTRLTVL.

The chain joins TRBV5-1 to TRBJ2-3; a possible D gene is TRBD2 (5 bases). The CDR3 consists of 16 residues. Trimming took 3 bases from V and 0 from J, leaving 14 bases between them. The germline CDR1 and CDR2 sequences are SGHRS and YFSETQ. This chain's CDR3 is CASSSRVGGSTDTQYF. In nucleotides, the CDR3 is TGCGCCAGCAGCTCTCGGGTTGGCGGGAGCACAGATACGCAGTATTTT. Complete variable domain (other parts from reference TRBV5-1 and TRBJ2-3): KAGVTQTPRYLIKTRGQQVTLSCSPISGHRSVSWYQQTPGQGLQFLFEYFSETQRNKGNFPGRFSGRQFSNSRSEMNVSTLELGDSALYLCASSSRVGGSTDTQYFGPGTRLTVL.

This CDR3 is CASSRTSGSNNEQFF. The CDR3 bases are TGTGCCAGTAGTAGGACTAGCGGGAGCAACAATGAGCAGTTCTTC. This sequence joins TRBV19 and TRBJ2-1, with TRBD2 matching 13 bases. This CDR3 has 15 amino acids. Germline trimming cut 4 bases from V and 5 bases from J; bases unmatched to any gene: 2. CDR1 LNHDA and CDR2 SQIVND come from the germline V gene (reference sequence).

This rearrangement joins TRBV7-2 to TRBJ2-3; 9 nucleotides agree with TRBD2. The germline CDR1 and CDR2 sequences are SGHTA and FQGNSA. The CDR3 runs 16 residues. The V segment lost 5 bases and the J segment 6 bases; nucleotides outside the gene matches: 12. In nucleotides, the CDR3 is TGTGCCAGCAGCAATCGTGCGGGAGGGCCAGGGGATACGCAGTATTTT. This translates into CASSNRAGGPGDTQYF.

This clone occurred once. The rearrangement links TRBV6-5 to TRBJ1-4; a possible D gene is TRBD1 (5 bases). Germline lookup yields CDR1 MNHEY and CDR2 SVGAGI. Trimming cost V 6 bases and J 2 bases, with 10 bases left between them. The CDR3 contains 14 residues. CDR3 sequence: CASRVTDTNEKLFF. CDR3 bases: TGTGCCAGCAGGGTGACAGACACTAATGAAAAACTGTTTTTT.

The chain has TRBV5-1 and TRBJ2-4; TRBD1 agrees at 10 bases. Germline V lookup: CDR1 SGHRS, CDR2 YFSETQ. The CDR3 totals 16 residues. The V gene end was trimmed by 1 base and the J gene end by 6 bases; junction bases not matched to a gene: 7. In nucleotides, the CDR3 is TGCGCCAGCAGCTTGAGGGGACAGGGGTGGGGAAACATTCAGTACTTC. Translating it yields CASSLRGQGWGNIQYF.

The chain links TRBV3-1 (or the pseudogene TRBV3-2) to TRBJ2-7; 14 bases map to TRBD2. V trimming: 5 bases; J trimming: 4 bases; junction bases outside the gene matches: 7. The germline V gene has CDR1 LGHDT and CDR2 YNNKEL (reference sequence). The CDR3 consists of 16 residues. In DNA form, the CDR3 reads TGTGCCAGCAGCGAAGGGACTAGCGGGGGTTGGTACGAGCAGTACTTC. Protein: CASSEGTSGGWYEQYF.

This chain links TRBV29-1 with TRBJ2-3; 7 nucleotides agree with TRBD2. The CDR3 length is 13 residues. V dropped 6 bases and J dropped 0; count of bases not matched to a gene: 3. Germline V gene lookup returns CDR1 SQVTM and CDR2 ANQGSEA. The CDR3 DNA sequence: TGCAGCGTCGATAGCGGGAGCACAGATACGCAGTATTTT. It yields the protein CSVDSGSTDTQYF.

This clone is a singleton in its sample. This chain joins TRBV6-2 or TRBV6-3 and TRBJ1-2; possible D gene TRBD1, 5 bases. Per the germline V gene, CDR1 is MNHEY and CDR2 is SVGEGT. The V end lost 2 bases, the J end lost 3 bases, and 22 bases lay between the germline ends. The CDR3 spans 18 residues. CDR3 sequence (DNA): TGTGCCAGCAGTTACCCCCTGGTGGGCAGGGACGTGGACTATGGCTACACCTTC. It encodes CASSYPLVGRDVDYGYTF.